This T cell receptor beta chain was captured in a study of blood T cells in healthy people across ages. Points from the study as a whole: Long-lived donors carried more naive CD4+ cells and greater diversity than aged donors. Age showed a roughly linear inverse relationship with TCR beta diversity per million T cells. Estimated diversity across one million T cells was deemed an underestimate.

In its sample, this clonotype was seen a few times. Its specificity is not known. CDR3 length equals 18 residues. Germline values: CDR1 PRHDT, CDR2 FYEKMQ (reference sequence). V lost 3 bases to trimming and J lost 0 bases, with 15 bases between them. Using a J-beta primer mix together with a sample-barcoded 5' primer, a second PCR was run for roughly 6 to 12 cycles. Tags on each cDNA molecule came from a template-switch adaptor with 12 random nucleotides. From the 5' RACE reads, TCRdb called clonotypes with MiXCR, one entry per CDR3 protein. The profile shows roughly 1,700,000 distinct CDR3 sequences, approximately 28% of them singletons.

This clonotype was sampled from a woman aged 25-40 years in good health. Sequenced input: blood. This chain joins TRBV13 and TRBJ2-6, with D maybe TRBD1 (6 bases). In nucleotides, the CDR3 is TGTGCCAGCAGCTTTTTTGGACAGTTGGTCTCTGGGGCCAACGTCCTGACTTTC. Translating gives CASSFFGQLVSGANVLTF.